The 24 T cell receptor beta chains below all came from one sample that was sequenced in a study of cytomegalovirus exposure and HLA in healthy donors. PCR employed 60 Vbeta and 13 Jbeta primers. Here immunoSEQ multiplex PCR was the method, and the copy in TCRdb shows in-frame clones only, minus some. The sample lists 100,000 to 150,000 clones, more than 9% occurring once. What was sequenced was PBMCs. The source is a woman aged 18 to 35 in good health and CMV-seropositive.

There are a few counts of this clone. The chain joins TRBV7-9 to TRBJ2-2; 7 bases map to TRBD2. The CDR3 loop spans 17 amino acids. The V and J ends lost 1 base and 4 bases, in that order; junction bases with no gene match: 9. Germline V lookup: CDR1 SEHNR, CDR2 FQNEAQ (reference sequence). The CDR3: CASSLVKAGAGTGELFF. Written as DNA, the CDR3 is TGTGCCAGCAGCTTAGTTAAGGCGGGAGCCGGCACCGGGGAGCTGTTTTTT.

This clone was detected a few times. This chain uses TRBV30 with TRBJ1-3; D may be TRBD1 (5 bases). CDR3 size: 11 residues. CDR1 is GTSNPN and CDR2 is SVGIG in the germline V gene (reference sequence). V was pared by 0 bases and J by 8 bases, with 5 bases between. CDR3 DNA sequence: TGTGCCTGGAGTGTAGGGGACACCATATATTTT. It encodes CAWSVGDTIYF.

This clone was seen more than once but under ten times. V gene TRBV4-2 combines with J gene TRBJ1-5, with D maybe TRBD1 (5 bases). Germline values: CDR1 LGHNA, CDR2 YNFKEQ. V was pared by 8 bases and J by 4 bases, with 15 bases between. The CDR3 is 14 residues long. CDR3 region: CASFRARGNQPQHF. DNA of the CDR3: TGTGCCAGCTTCCGGGCCCGGGGGAATCAGCCCCAGCATTTT.

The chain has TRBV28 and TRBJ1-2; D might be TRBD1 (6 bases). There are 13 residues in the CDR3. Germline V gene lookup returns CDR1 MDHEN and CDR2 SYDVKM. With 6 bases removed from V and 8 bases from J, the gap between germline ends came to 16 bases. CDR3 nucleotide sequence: TGTGCCAGCAGCCCCATTACAGGGTCAGGCTACACCTTC. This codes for CASSPITGSGYTF.

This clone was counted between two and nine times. The CDR3: CASSMSASGFYEQFF. CDR3 coding DNA: TGTGCCAGCAGTATGTCTGCTAGCGGGTTCTATGAGCAGTTCTTC. The chain links TRBV27 to TRBJ2-1; 8 bases align to TRBD2. Germline V gives CDR1 MNHEY, CDR2 SMNVEV (reference sequence). The ends lost 5 bases at V and 8 bases at J; junction bases unmatched: 11. This CDR3 has 15 residues.

This chain's CDR3 is CASSLYQGASYEQYF. The CDR3 region has the DNA TGTGCCAGCAGCTTATATCAGGGGGCCTCCTACGAGCAGTACTTC. The V gene is TRBV7-2, the J gene TRBJ2-7; TRBD1 matches at 8 bases. CDR1 and CDR2 from the germline V gene are SGHTA and FQGNSA. V was pared by 2 bases and J by 0 bases, with 3 bases of the junction left unmatched. This CDR3 has 15 amino acids.

CDR3 nucleotide sequence: TGTGCCAGCAGCCCGACAGGGGGCTCCTACAATGAGCAGTTCTTC. As protein: CASSPTGGSYNEQFF. The chain uses TRBV7-3 and TRBJ2-1, with TRBD1 matching over 9 bases. The CDR3 covers 15 residues. From germline, CDR1 is SGHTA and CDR2 FQGTGA. Unmatched junction bases numbered 2, after V lost 5 bases and J lost 0 bases.

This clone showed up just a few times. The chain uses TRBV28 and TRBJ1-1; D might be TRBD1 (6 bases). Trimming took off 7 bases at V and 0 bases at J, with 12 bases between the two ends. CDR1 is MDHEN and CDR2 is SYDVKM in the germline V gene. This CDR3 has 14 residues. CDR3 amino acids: CASKGQIMNTEAFF. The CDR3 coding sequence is TGTGCCAGCAAAGGACAGATTATGAACACTGAAGCTTTCTTT. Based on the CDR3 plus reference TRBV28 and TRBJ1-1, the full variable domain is DVKVTQSSRYLVKRTGEKVFLECVQDMDHENMFWYRQDPGLGLRLIYFSYDVKMKEKGDIPEGYSVSREKKERFSLILESASTNQTSMYLCASKGQIMNTEAFFGQGTRLTVV.

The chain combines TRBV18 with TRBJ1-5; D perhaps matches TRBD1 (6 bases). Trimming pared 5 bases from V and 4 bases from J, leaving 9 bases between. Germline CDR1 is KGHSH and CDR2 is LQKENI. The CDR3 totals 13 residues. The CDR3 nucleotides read TGTGCCAGCTCAGATACAGGGAATCAGCCCCAGCATTTT. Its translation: CASSDTGNQPQHF.

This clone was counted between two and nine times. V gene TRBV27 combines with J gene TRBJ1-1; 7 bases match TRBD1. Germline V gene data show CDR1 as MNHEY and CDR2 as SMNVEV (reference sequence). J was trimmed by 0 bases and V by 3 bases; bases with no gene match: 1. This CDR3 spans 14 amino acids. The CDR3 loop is CASSLGQMNTEAFF. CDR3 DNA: TGTGCCAGCAGTTTGGGACAGATGAACACTGAAGCTTTCTTT.

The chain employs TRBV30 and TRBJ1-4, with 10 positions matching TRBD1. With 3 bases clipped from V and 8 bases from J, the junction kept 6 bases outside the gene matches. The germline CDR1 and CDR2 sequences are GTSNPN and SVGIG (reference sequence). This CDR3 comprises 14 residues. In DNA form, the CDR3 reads TGTGCCTGGAGAGGGACAGGGGAGGGCGAAAAACTGTTTTTT. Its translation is CAWRGTGEGEKLFF.

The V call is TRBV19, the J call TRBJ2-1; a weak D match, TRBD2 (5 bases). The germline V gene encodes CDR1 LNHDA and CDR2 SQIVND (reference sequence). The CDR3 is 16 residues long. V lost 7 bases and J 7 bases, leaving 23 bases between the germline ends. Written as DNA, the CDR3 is TGTGCCAGTATCCTTTCTCCGGGCTCATCGGGGAATGAGCAGTTCTTC. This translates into CASILSPGSSGNEQFF.

The CDR3 here is CASRRQGAGASTGELFF. The CDR3 DNA reads as TGTGCCTCCCGGAGACAGGGGGCGGGAGCTAGCACCGGGGAGCTGTTTTTT. The V and J genes are TRBV19 and TRBJ2-2; 10 positions agree with TRBD1. This CDR3 is built from 17 residues. J gave up 4 bases and V 11 bases, and 16 bases lay outside the gene matches. Germline assignment: CDR1 LNHDA and CDR2 SQIVND (reference sequence).

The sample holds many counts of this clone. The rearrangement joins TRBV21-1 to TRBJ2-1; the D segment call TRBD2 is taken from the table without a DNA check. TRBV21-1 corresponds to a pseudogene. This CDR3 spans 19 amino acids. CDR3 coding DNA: TGTGCCAGCAGCAACCGACTAGCGGGAGGGCTCCCCCCGTTGCATGAGCAGTTCTTC. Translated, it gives CASSNRLAGGLPPLHEQFF.

The DNA of the CDR3 is TGCGCCAGCAGCCTTCGGACAGAGTTCTACGAGCAGTACTTC. Translating gives CASSLRTEFYEQYF. The chain carries TRBV5-1 and TRBJ2-7; the D gene is possibly TRBD1 (6 bases). CDR1 is SGHRS, CDR2 YFSETQ, per germline. This CDR3 is built from 14 residues. V gave up 4 bases and J gave up 3 bases, with 14 bases separating them. The variable domain in full, with the rest retrieved from reference TRBV5-1 and TRBJ2-7, is KAGVTQTPRYLIKTRGQQVTLSCSPISGHRSVSWYQQTPGQGLQFLFEYFSETQRNKGNFPGRFSGRQFSNSRSEMNVSTLELGDSALYLCASSLRTEFYEQYFGPGTRLTVT.

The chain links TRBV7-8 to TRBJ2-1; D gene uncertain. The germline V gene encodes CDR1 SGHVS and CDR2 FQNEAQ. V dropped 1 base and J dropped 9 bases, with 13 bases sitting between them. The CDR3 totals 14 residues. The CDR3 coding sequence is TGTGCCAGCAGCTTAGGTGGTAGCTTCAGTGAGCAGTTCTTC. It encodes CASSLGGSFSEQFF.

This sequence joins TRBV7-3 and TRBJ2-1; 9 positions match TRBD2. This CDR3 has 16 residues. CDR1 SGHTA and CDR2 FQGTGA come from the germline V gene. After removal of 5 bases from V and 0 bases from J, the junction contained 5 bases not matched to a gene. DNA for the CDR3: TGTGCCAGCAGCACACATAGCGGGAGCTCCTACAATGAGCAGTTCTTC. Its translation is CASSTHSGSSYNEQFF.

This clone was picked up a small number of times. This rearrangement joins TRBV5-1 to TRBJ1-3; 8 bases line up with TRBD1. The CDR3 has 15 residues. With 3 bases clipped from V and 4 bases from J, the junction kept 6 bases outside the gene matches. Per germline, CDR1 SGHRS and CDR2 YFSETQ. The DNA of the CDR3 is TGCGCCAGCAGCTCCCAGGGGGCGCACGGAAACACCATATATTTT. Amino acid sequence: CASSSQGAHGNTIYF. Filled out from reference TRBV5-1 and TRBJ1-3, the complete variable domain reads KAGVTQTPRYLIKTRGQQVTLSCSPISGHRSVSWYQQTPGQGLQFLFEYFSETQRNKGNFPGRFSGRQFSNSRSEMNVSTLELGDSALYLCASSSQGAHGNTIYFGEGSWLTVV.

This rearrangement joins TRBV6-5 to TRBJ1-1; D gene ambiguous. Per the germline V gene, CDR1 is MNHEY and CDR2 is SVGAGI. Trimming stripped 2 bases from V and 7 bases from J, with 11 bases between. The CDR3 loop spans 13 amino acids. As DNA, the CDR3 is TGTGCCAGCAGTTACGAGGGAGGGTTTGAAGCTTTCTTT. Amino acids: CASSYEGGFEAFF.

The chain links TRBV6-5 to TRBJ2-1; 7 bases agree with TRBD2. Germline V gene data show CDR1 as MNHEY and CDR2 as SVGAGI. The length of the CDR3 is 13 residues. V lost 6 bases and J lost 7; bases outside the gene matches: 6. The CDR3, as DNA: TGTGCCAGCAGGGCGGGAGCGGTGAATGAGCAGTTCTTC. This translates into CASRAGAVNEQFF.

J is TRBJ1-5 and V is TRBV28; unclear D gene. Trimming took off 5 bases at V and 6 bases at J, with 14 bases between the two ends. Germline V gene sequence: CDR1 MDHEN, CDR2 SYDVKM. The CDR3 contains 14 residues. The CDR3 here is CASSLVLTFQPQHF. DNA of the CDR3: TGTGCCAGCAGTCTGGTTCTAACGTTTCAGCCCCAGCATTTT.

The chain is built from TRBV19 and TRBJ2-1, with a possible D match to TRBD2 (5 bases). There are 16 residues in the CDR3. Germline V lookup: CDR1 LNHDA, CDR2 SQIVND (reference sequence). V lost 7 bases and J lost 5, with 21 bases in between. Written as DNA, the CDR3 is TGTGCCAGTACAAGACGGCGGGCTCCCTTTGACAATGAGCAGTTCTTC. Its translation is CASTRRRAPFDNEQFF.

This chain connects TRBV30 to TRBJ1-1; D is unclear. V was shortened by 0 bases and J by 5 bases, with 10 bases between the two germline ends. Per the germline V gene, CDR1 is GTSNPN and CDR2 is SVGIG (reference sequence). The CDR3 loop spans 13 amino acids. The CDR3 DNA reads TGTGCCTGGAGTGTAAAAAGAGTTACTGAAGCTTTCTTT. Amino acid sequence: CAWSVKRVTEAFF.

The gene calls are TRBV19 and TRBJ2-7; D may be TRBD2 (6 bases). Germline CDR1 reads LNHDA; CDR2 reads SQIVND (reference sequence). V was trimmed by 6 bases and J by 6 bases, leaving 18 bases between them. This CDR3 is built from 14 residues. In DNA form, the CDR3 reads TGTGCCAGTAGGTTGGCGGGAAGAGCATCCGAGCAGTACTTC. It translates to CASRLAGRASEQYF.